One sample yielded the 27 T cell receptor beta chains listed below, sequenced in a study of cytomegalovirus exposure and HLA in healthy donors. 60 Vbeta and 13 Jbeta primers were used in PCR. Clones were sequenced by immunoSEQ multiplex PCR, and TCRdb holds only the in-frame ones, with some missing. The sample has roughly 120,000 clones; around three quarters are singletons. The sample consisted of PBMCs. Source of these receptors: a man aged 50-60 years in good health and CMV-seropositive.

The genes are TRBV7-9 and TRBJ1-2, with 9 nucleotides matching TRBD1. V lost 1 base to trimming and J lost 4 bases; unmatched junction nucleotides: 4. CDR3 length: 15 residues. Germline V gives CDR1 SEHNR, CDR2 FQNEAQ (reference sequence). The CDR3 DNA is TGTGCCAGCAGCTTAGGGGGACAGGGCGGCTATGGCTACACCTTC. Translation gives CASSLGGQGGYGYTF.

The chain links TRBV11-2 to TRBJ2-5; a weak D match, TRBD2 (6 bases). The V and J ends lost 2 bases and 2 bases respectively, with 15 bases between them. Germline V gene data show CDR1 as SGHAT and CDR2 as FQNNGV. There are 16 residues in the CDR3. CDR3 nucleotides: TGTGCCAGCAGCTTAATAGGTGCTAGCGCACAAGAGACCCAGTACTTC. Translating gives CASSLIGASAQETQYF.

V and J are TRBV13 and TRBJ2-5; 7 positions match TRBD2. V was clipped by 4 bases and J by 4 bases; unmatched bases: 6. CDR1 and CDR2 from the germline V gene are PRHDT and FYEKMQ (reference sequence). The CDR3 spans 14 residues. The CDR3 nucleotides are TGTGCCAGCAGCTCTAGATCGGGGGGAGAGACCCAGTACTTC. Amino acid sequence: CASSSRSGGETQYF.

The chain uses TRBV5-4 and TRBJ2-6; the D gene is possibly TRBD1 (5 bases). This CDR3 region has 16 residues. The V gene's germline CDR1 is SGHNT and CDR2 YYREEE (reference sequence). V shed 2 bases and J shed 4 bases, with 13 bases lying between them. CDR3 sequence reads: CASSFDRPSGANVLTF. CDR3 coding DNA: TGTGCCAGCAGCTTCGACAGACCATCCGGGGCCAACGTCCTGACTTTC.

The V gene is TRBV5-1, the J gene TRBJ1-1; D gene ambiguous. The CDR3 has 15 residues. V dropped 5 bases and J dropped 1 base, with 15 bases sitting between them. Germline CDR1 is SGHRS and CDR2 is YFSETQ. CDR3 sequence: CASRPASSGNTEAFF. In nucleotides, the CDR3 is TGCGCCAGCAGACCCGCTTCAAGCGGGAACACTGAAGCTTTCTTT.

The chain joins TRBV9 to TRBJ2-1, with D unresolved. Deletions cut 3 bases from V and 4 bases from J, with 5 bases between. The CDR3 consists of 12 residues. Germline V CDR1 and CDR2: SGDLS, YYNGEE. CDR3 DNA sequence: TGTGCCAGCAGCGGGCAATACAATGAGCAGTTCTTC. Translating gives CASSGQYNEQFF.

The rearrangement uses TRBV9 and TRBJ2-5; 14 bases are shared with TRBD2. V trimming: 4 bases; J trimming: 4 bases; junction bases outside the gene matches: 12. This CDR3 is 18 amino acids long. Germline V gene data show CDR1 as SGDLS and CDR2 as YYNGEE. CDR3 coding DNA: TGTGCCAGCAGCCCGACGACTAGCGGGGGGGCCGAGAGAGAGACCCAGTACTTC. Translated: CASSPTTSGGAERETQYF. The entire variable domain, with the rest obtained from reference TRBV9 and TRBJ2-5, is as follows: DSGVTQTPKHLITATGQRVTLRCSPRSGDLSVYWYQQSLDQGLQFLIQYYNGEERAKGNILERFSAQQFPDLHSELNLSSLELGDSALYFCASSPTTSGGAERETQYFGPGTRLLVL.

The chain recombines TRBV5-1 with TRBJ2-1; TRBD2 aligns across 8 bases. Trimming took 0 bases from V and 5 from J; bases not matched to a gene: 4. CDR1 and CDR2 (germline): SGHRS, YFSETQ. This CDR3 region has 15 residues. The CDR3 nucleotides read TGCGCCAGCAGCTTGGGCGGGGGGCCGAACAATGAGCAGTTCTTC. It codes for CASSLGGGPNNEQFF.

This clone showed up just once. Other nucleotide sequences from this sample produce the same CDR3. This chain joins TRBV5-1 and TRBJ2-3; 10 bases map to TRBD1. The CDR3 extends over 15 amino acids. Germline loops: CDR1 SGHRS, CDR2 YFSETQ. V shed 4 bases, J shed 1 base, and the junction held 3 bases outside the gene matches. The CDR3 here is CASSPGQGRTDTQYF. The CDR3 region has the DNA TGCGCCAGCAGCCCGGGACAGGGGCGCACAGATACGCAGTATTTT.

The V gene is TRBV28, the J gene TRBJ1-2, with TRBD1 identical over 9 bases. The J segment lost 6 bases and the V segment lost 6 bases, leaving 8 bases of the junction unmatched. There are 14 residues in the CDR3. Germline values: CDR1 MDHEN, CDR2 SYDVKM. The CDR3 reads CASSTTGTGNGYTF. The CDR3 DNA is TGTGCCAGCAGCACCACCGGGACAGGGAATGGCTACACCTTC.

This clone came up a few times. The V gene is TRBV6-6, the J gene TRBJ1-1; 7 nucleotides line up with TRBD1. The V gene's germline CDR1 is MNHNY and CDR2 SVGAGI (reference sequence). V gave up 2 bases and J gave up 3 bases; unmatched junction bases: 0. The CDR3 consists of 13 residues. The CDR3 DNA is TGTGCCAGCAGTTACGGACAGGACACTGAAGCTTTCTTT. It translates to CASSYGQDTEAFF.

The rearrangement joins TRBV6-1 to TRBJ1-4; TRBD1 might be the D (5 bases). Germline loops: CDR1 MNHNS, CDR2 SASEGT. The CDR3 contains 15 residues. Trimming cost V 4 bases and J 4 bases, with 13 bases left between them. CDR3 DNA: TGTGCCAGCAGTGGTCGCCAGGGACTTAATGAAAAACTGTTTTTT. Protein product: CASSGRQGLNEKLFF.

This chain links TRBV27 with TRBJ2-3; TRBD2 matches 10 bases. The CDR3 is 18 amino acids. The V gene's germline CDR1 is MNHEY and CDR2 SMNVEV (reference sequence). Trimming at V came to 0 bases and at J to 0 bases, leaving 6 bases not matched to a gene. The CDR3 loop reads CASSLSYPAGGSTDTQYF. Written as DNA, the CDR3 is TGTGCCAGCAGTTTATCGTACCCAGCGGGGGGGAGCACAGATACGCAGTATTTT.

This sequence joins TRBV7-3 and TRBJ1-1, with D perhaps matching TRBD1 (6 bases). Germline V gene lookup returns CDR1 SGHTA and CDR2 FQGTGA. The CDR3 consists of 14 residues. The ends were cut back, 5 bases at V and 4 bases at J, with 14 bases in the middle. CDR3 nucleotides: TGTGCCAGCAGCGAGCAGGGGACCGCCACTGAAGCTTTCTTT. Its protein is CASSEQGTATEAFF.

The chain carries TRBV5-1 and TRBJ2-3; tentative D call: TRBD2 (5 bases). CDR1 and CDR2 (germline): SGHRS, YFSETQ. V lost 1 base and J lost 0, with 9 bases in between. This CDR3 has 15 residues. CDR3 bases: TGCGCCAGCAGCTTGACCGGGATTAGCACAGATACGCAGTATTTT. Translated: CASSLTGISTDTQYF.

The chain carries TRBV6-6 and TRBJ1-1; tentative D call: TRBD1 (5 bases). This CDR3 contains 14 residues. Germline lookup yields CDR1 MNHNY and CDR2 SVGAGI (reference sequence). V lost 4 bases to trimming and J lost 4 bases, with 13 bases between them. The CDR3 DNA sequence: TGTGCCAGCAGTTCCGGGGAGGGGAGCACTGAAGCTTTCTTT. Protein sequence: CASSSGEGSTEAFF.

This chain connects TRBV5-1 to TRBJ2-6, with 7 positions matching TRBD1. After removal of 6 bases from V and 0 bases from J, the junction contained 9 bases not matched to a gene. This CDR3 is built from 17 residues. Germline V gene lookup returns CDR1 SGHRS and CDR2 YFSETQ. The CDR3: CASTGDRILSGANVLTF. CDR3 DNA: TGCGCCAGCACCGGGGACAGAATACTCTCTGGGGCCAACGTCCTGACTTTC.

This clone came up a few times. This chain joins TRBV5-1 and TRBJ1-2; TRBD1 matches 11 bases. The junction had 6 bases not matched to a gene; V was cut back by 0 bases and J by 8 bases. CDR3 size: 15 residues. Per germline, CDR1 SGHRS and CDR2 YFSETQ. The CDR3 region has the DNA TGCGCCAGCAGCTTGGATATCGGACAGGGGGCAGGCTACACCTTC. Amino acids: CASSLDIGQGAGYTF.

The rearrangement joins TRBV2 to TRBJ1-6, with D uncertain. This CDR3 contains 14 residues. V shed 1 base and J shed 9 bases, with 10 bases lying between them. Germline V gives CDR1 SNHLY, CDR2 FYNNEI. The DNA of the CDR3 is TGTGCCAGCAGTGAAGATGGCCCCCGTTCACCCCTCCACTTT. This translates into CASSEDGPRSPLHF.

This chain connects TRBV7-9 to TRBJ1-1; unclear D gene. V dropped 5 bases and J dropped 2 bases, with 15 bases sitting between them. Germline CDR1 SEHNR, CDR2 FQNEAQ (reference sequence). The CDR3 consists of 15 residues. The CDR3 sequence: CASSPGTRENTEAFF. As DNA, the CDR3 is TGTGCCAGCAGCCCGGGTACGCGGGAAAACACTGAAGCTTTCTTT.

The CDR3 loop is CASSVTGSSYEQYF. The CDR3 DNA follows: TGTGCCAGCAGCGTGACAGGCAGCTCCTACGAGCAGTACTTC. V is TRBV9 and J is TRBJ2-7; D is perhaps TRBD1 (6 bases). Trimming stripped 2 bases from V and 0 bases from J, with 9 bases between. Germline loops: CDR1 SGDLS, CDR2 YYNGEE. The CDR3 runs to 14 residues.

The chain carries TRBV6-6 and TRBJ1-3, with D tentatively TRBD1 (5 bases). CDR3 length equals 14 residues. Per the germline V gene, CDR1 is MNHNY and CDR2 is SVGAGI (reference sequence). V lost 6 bases to trimming and J lost 0 bases, with 9 bases between them. The CDR3 DNA is TGTGCCAGCAGGAGAGACAGCTCTGGAAACACCATATATTTT. This translates into CASRRDSSGNTIYF.

The chain employs TRBV28 and TRBJ1-2, with 7 bases identical to TRBD1. Germline trimming cut 6 bases from V and 0 bases from J; bases unmatched to any gene: 4. The CDR3 has 14 amino acids. Germline V gene lookup returns CDR1 MDHEN and CDR2 SYDVKM. CDR3 in amino acids: CASRGGGTNYGYTF. The CDR3 bases are TGTGCCAGCAGAGGGGGCGGGACTAACTATGGCTACACCTTC.

The V and J genes are TRBV10-3 and TRBJ1-2; 9 bases are shared with TRBD1. The CDR3 is 14 amino acids. The J segment lost 5 bases and the V segment lost 6 bases, leaving 7 bases of the junction unmatched. Germline-derived CDR1 and CDR2 are ENHRY and SYGVKD. This CDR3 is CAIRAGTGTYGYTF. The CDR3 DNA sequence: TGTGCCATCAGAGCCGGGACAGGGACTTATGGCTACACCTTC.

The chain carries TRBV10-2 and TRBJ2-5, with 8 nucleotides matching TRBD1. The J segment lost 13 bases and the V segment lost 4 bases, leaving 8 bases of the junction unmatched. The length of the CDR3 is 12 residues. The germline CDR1 and CDR2 sequences are WSHSY and SAAADI. The CDR3 here is CASSAPSGTGYF. CDR3 in DNA: TGCGCCAGCAGTGCCCCTTCGGGGACAGGGTACTTC.

The rearrangement uses TRBV28 and TRBJ1-1; perhaps TRBD1 as D (6 bases). The CDR3 runs to 15 residues. From germline, CDR1 is MDHEN and CDR2 SYDVKM. V was clipped by 5 bases and J by 2 bases, with 15 bases between them. The CDR3 DNA reads TGTGCCAGCAGTACACCCGGGACACCAAACACTGAAGCTTTCTTT. It translates to CASSTPGTPNTEAFF.

J is TRBJ1-5 and V is TRBV18; 7 nucleotides align to TRBD1. Looked up from germline, CDR1 is KGHSH and CDR2 is LQKENI. CDR3 length equals 15 residues. Trimming cost V 1 base and J 4 bases; bases outside gene matches: 4. The CDR3 here is CASSPHRGVNQPQHF. The CDR3 region has the DNA TGTGCCAGCTCACCACACAGGGGTGTAAATCAGCCCCAGCATTTT. The full variable domain, completed using reference TRBV18 and TRBJ1-5, is NAGVMQNPRHLVRRRGQEARLRCSPMKGHSHVYWYRQLPEEGLKFMVYLQKENIIDESGMPKERFSAEFPKEGPSILRIQQVVRGDSAAYFCASSPHRGVNQPQHFGDGTRLSIL.